Reported below is one T cell receptor (beta chain). The antigen is not known. The source of the sample is a study of T cell responses to AZD1222 COVID-19 vaccine. Background on the study: Timing groups of about 4 and about 12 weeks for second doses were pooled. Whole-study results and caveats: Most donors were white British and more were female, and clonal diversity was possibly underestimated. When two AZD1222 doses had been given, Spike-specific TCR breadth and depth rose. Nearly half of spike-specific TCRs reportedly go after variant regions that carry no mutations.

Trimming cost V 0 bases and J 0 bases, with 15 bases left between them. The CDR3 runs 17 residues. Germline CDR1 and CDR2: LGHNA and YNFKEQ. The assay was immunoSEQ multiplex PCR, and TCRdb's table has in-frame clones only and misses some. The data contain about 120,000 clones, roughly 88% of them seen just once; the ten biggest clones take up 3.5% to 4.5%. The genes are TRBV4-2 and TRBJ2-7; D is ambiguous. Specimen: peripheral blood, collected on day 0 of AZD1222 vaccination. The sequence came from an adult in good health. CDR3 region: CASSQDTGLGSSYEQYF. For the CDR3, the DNA is TGTGCCAGCAGCCAAGATACTGGATTAGGGTCCTCCTACGAGCAGTACTTC.